The present T cell receptor beta chain was sequenced within a study of OX40 agonist ivuxolimab in advanced cancers. In the study overall: Of the patients, three showed partial responses, one with hepatocellular carcinoma and two with cutaneous melanoma.

The ends were cut back, 5 bases at V and 3 bases at J, with 17 bases in the middle. CDR1 and CDR2 (germline): PRHDT, FYEKMQ (reference sequence). This CDR3 spans 16 amino acids. Profiled with immunoSEQ multiplex PCR; TCRdb holds only in-frame clones, not every one. The table shows some 17,000 clones, with approximately 88% occurring only once. This sequence joins TRBV13 and TRBJ2-1; maybe TRBD1 (6 bases). The clonotype comes from an adult with an advanced solid tumor such as melanoma, head and neck, liver or kidney cancer. This material consisted of CD4+ or CD8+ T cells sorted from blood, taken in a trial of the OX40 agonist ivuxolimab. The CDR3 DNA follows: TGTGCCAGCAGCCCCAGGGGCCAGGGGAACTACAATGAGCAGTTCTTC. It specifies CASSPRGQGNYNEQFF.